The present T cell receptor (beta chain) was sequenced within a study of blood T cells in healthy people across ages. Caucasian individuals from Russia who were healthy and aged about 6 to 90 acted as donors. The ends were cut back, 5 bases at V and 0 bases at J, with 11 bases in the middle. This CDR3 comprises 15 residues. Study-level points and caveats: Diversity figures based on one million T cells were deemed too low. In older individuals, TCR beta diversity per million T cells was lower, falling roughly linearly with age.

With respect to this clonotype: Its antigen is not known. The CDR3 ends on some other residue instead of the conserved phenylalanine or tryptophan, so this is likely a read error.

A second PCR, run for roughly 6 to 11 cycles, used a sample-barcoded 5' primer plus a J-beta primer mix. A tag from a template-switch adaptor with 12 random nucleotides marked each cDNA molecule. Each CDR3 protein is one row after TCRdb ran MiXCR on the 5' RACE reads. The profile shows hundreds of thousands of distinct CDR3 sequences, about 24% of them singletons. This receptor was obtained from a man between 65 and 79 years old in good health. The specimen sequenced was blood. The gene calls are TRBV12-3 or TRBV12-4 and TRBJ1-3; tentatively, D is TRBD1 (5 bases). The CDR3: CASSPLGTSGNTIYL. The DNA of the CDR3 is TGTGCCAGCAGTCCACTGGGGACCTCTGGAAACACCATATATTTA.